The 14 T cell receptor beta chains listed next were all sequenced from one sample in a study of TIL therapy for anti-PD-1-resistant metastatic lung cancer. The time point is: pre-treatment sample, taken before nivolumab and TIL therapy. The immunoSEQ assay was v3. Assay: immunoSEQ multiplex PCR; the TCRdb copy retains only in-frame clones and omits some. The table lists 50,000 to 70,000 clones, 55% to 75% of them singletons. Specimen: blood, collected at baseline. The receptors shown here come from a person aged 25 to 85 with non-small cell lung cancer.

The chain is built from TRBV5-8 and TRBJ1-2; TRBD1 aligns across 8 bases. The CDR3 runs to 15 residues. With V trimmed by 1 base and J by 7 bases, 9 bases remained unmatched. Germline CDR1 reads SGHTS; CDR2 reads YDEGEE. CDR3 coding DNA: TGTGCCAGCAGCTTGTTTGGGACAGGTTTGGGTGGCTACACCTTC. This gives the protein CASSLFGTGLGGYTF. Variable domain in full (rest from reference TRBV5-8 and TRBJ1-2): EAGVTQSPTHLIKTRGQQATLRCSPISGHTSVYWYQQALGLGLQFLLWYDEGEERNRGNFPPRFSGRQFPNYSSELNVNALELEDSALYLCASSLFGTGLGGYTFGSGTRLTVV.

The chain joins TRBV5-4 to TRBJ2-1; D is possibly TRBD1 (6 bases). V was clipped by 3 bases and J by 9 bases, with 13 bases between them. Germline assignment: CDR1 SGHNT and CDR2 YYREEE (reference sequence). This CDR3 comprises 13 residues. DNA of the CDR3: TGTGCCAGCAGCTCCGTGACCAGGGGTGAGCAGTTCTTC. Its translation is CASSSVTRGEQFF. The whole variable domain, filled in from reference TRBV5-4 and TRBJ2-1, reads ETGVTQSPTHLIKTRGQQVTLRCSSQSGHNTVSWYQQALGQGPQFIFQYYREEENGRGNFPPRFSGLQFPNYSSELNVNALELDDSALYLCASSSVTRGEQFFGPGTRLTVL.

The chain has TRBV5-1 and TRBJ2-7; unclear D gene. With 0 bases removed from V and 6 bases from J, the gap between germline ends came to 16 bases. This CDR3 region has 15 residues. CDR1 is SGHRS and CDR2 is YFSETQ in the germline V gene. The CDR3 reads CASSLAGFGDTEQYF. In DNA, the CDR3 is TGCGCCAGCAGCTTGGCCGGTTTTGGGGATACCGAGCAGTACTTC.

V gene TRBV2 combines with J gene TRBJ2-2, with 13 bases that match TRBD2. Germline values: CDR1 SNHLY, CDR2 FYNNEI. The CDR3 spans 16 residues. Trimming took 4 bases from V and 7 from J; bases not matched to a gene: 6. The CDR3 DNA sequence: TGTGCCAGCAGTGCAGGACTAGCGGGAGTTTACGGGGAGCTGTTTTTT. This encodes CASSAGLAGVYGELFF.

The V call is TRBV11-2, the J call TRBJ2-1; D ambiguous. The CDR3 is 13 residues long. V was shortened by 3 bases and J by 5 bases, with 8 bases between the two germline ends. Germline loops: CDR1 SGHAT, CDR2 FQNNGV. The CDR3 DNA sequence: TGTGCCAGCAGCTTGGGTAGAAACAATGAGCAGTTCTTC. The encoded protein is CASSLGRNNEQFF.

The J gene is TRBJ2-1, the V gene TRBV10-2; 8 bases fit TRBD2. The V gene end was trimmed by 5 bases and the J gene end by 0 bases; junction bases not matched to a gene: 6. This CDR3 spans 16 amino acids. CDR1 and CDR2 (germline): WSHSY, SAAADI. The CDR3, as DNA: TGCGCCAGCAGTCAACTAGCGGCTAGCTCCTACAATGAGCAGTTCTTC. It specifies CASSQLAASSYNEQFF.

The rearrangement uses TRBV7-9 and TRBJ1-2; D gene uncertain. CDR3 length equals 14 residues. Germline CDR1 reads SEHNR; CDR2 reads FQNEAQ (reference sequence). V dropped 4 bases and J dropped 4 bases, with 13 bases sitting between them. The CDR3: CASSYSDGIYGYTF. DNA of the CDR3: TGTGCCAGCAGCTACTCGGACGGGATCTATGGCTACACCTTC.

The genes are TRBV19 and TRBJ1-1; TRBD1 matches at 7 bases. Germline V CDR1 and CDR2: LNHDA, SQIVND (reference sequence). J was trimmed by 4 bases and V by 7 bases; bases with no gene match: 9. The CDR3 length is 14 residues. CDR3 amino acids: CASTAGQIGTEAFF. In DNA form, the CDR3 reads TGTGCCAGTACCGCGGGACAGATAGGCACTGAAGCTTTCTTT.

This clone showed up just a few times. The chain carries TRBV5-1 and TRBJ1-2; D is unresolved. CDR3 size: 12 residues. V was clipped by 4 bases and J by 4 bases, with 8 bases between them. Germline V gene data show CDR1 as SGHRS and CDR2 as YFSETQ. CDR3 in DNA: TGCGCCAGCAGCGGTGAGGGCTATGGCTACACCTTC. Translation gives CASSGEGYGYTF.

The chain carries TRBV6-6 and TRBJ2-7, with a possible D match to TRBD1 (5 bases). V shed 0 bases and J shed 7 bases, with 13 bases lying between them. Germline assignment: CDR1 MNHNY and CDR2 SVGAGI (reference sequence). The length of the CDR3 is 14 residues. CDR3 bases: TGTGCCAGCAGTTACTCGGGGCTCCAGGTAGAGCAGTACTTC. This translates into CASSYSGLQVEQYF.

The chain links TRBV7-9 to TRBJ2-3, with 7 bases fitting TRBD2. This CDR3 spans 16 amino acids. V lost 5 bases and J lost 5; bases outside the gene matches: 13. The germline V gene encodes CDR1 SEHNR and CDR2 FQNEAQ (reference sequence). Here the CDR3 reads CASSHDIAGGQDTQYF. CDR3 sequence (DNA): TGTGCCAGCAGCCACGACATAGCGGGTGGGCAAGATACGCAGTATTTT.

This clone has just a few counts. The V and J genes are TRBV28 and TRBJ1-1, with 7 bases lining up with TRBD1. V shed 10 bases and J 8 bases; nucleotides not matched to a gene: 10. There are 12 residues in the CDR3. Germline CDR1 reads MDHEN; CDR2 reads SYDVKM. The CDR3 DNA sequence: TGTGCCACCACAGGGGATGGGAGCGAAGCTTTCTTT. It codes for CATTGDGSEAFF.

J is TRBJ2-7 and V is TRBV28, with 8 nucleotides matching TRBD2. Trimming cost V 2 bases and J 3 bases; bases outside gene matches: 0. Per the germline V gene, CDR1 is MDHEN and CDR2 is SYDVKM. There are 13 residues in the CDR3. The CDR3 region has the DNA TGTGCCAGCAGTTTAGCGGGAGGCTACGAGCAGTACTTC. Protein product: CASSLAGGYEQYF.

This clone came up once. This chain links TRBV11-2 with TRBJ2-5; D is possibly TRBD2 (5 bases). There are 14 residues in the CDR3. Deletions cut 3 bases from V and 1 base from J, with 9 bases between. Germline CDR1 is SGHAT and CDR2 is FQNNGV. As DNA, the CDR3 is TGTGCCAGCAGCTTGGGGAGACTCCAAGAGACCCAGTACTTC. Residues: CASSLGRLQETQYF.